Listed below are T cell receptor beta chains from one sample, sequenced in a study of vaccination and CD4 T cells after COVID-19. TCRdb passed the PCR reads through MiXCR, listing each CDR3 protein once. The sample gives approximately 23,000 distinct CDR3 sequences, about 50% of which show up once; approximately 30% is in the top ten. Their antigen targets remain unknown. Sequenced material: CD4+ T cells from blood, cultured in vitro, taken before SARS-CoV-2 vaccination. The receptors stem from a human donor who received a COVID-19 vaccine. Both conserved end residues are part of each CDR3. Fields, in order: clone size, V gene, D gene, J gene, CDR3 length, CDR3 protein, CDR3 DNA. A D gene is named only where the DNA matches it firmly. Not all rows give a size; the values are once, few, many and, for expanded clones, a class.

clone size: NA
V gene: TRBV12-3/TRBV12-4
D gene: TRBD1
J gene: TRBJ1-4
CDR3 length: 14
CDR3 protein: CASSRDRAGEKLFF
CDR3 DNA: TGTGCCAGCAGTCGGGACAGGGCGGGTGAAAAACTGTTTTTT

clone size: NA
V gene: TRBV6-1
D gene: TRBD1
J gene: TRBJ2-6
CDR3 length: 17
CDR3 protein: CASSAWTGRSGANVLTF
CDR3 DNA: TGTGCCAGCAGTGCATGGACAGGCCGCTCTGGGGCCAACGTCCTGACTTTC

clone size: few
V gene: TRBV20-1
D gene: NA
J gene: TRBJ1-1
CDR3 length: 12
CDR3 protein: CSASGGDTEAFF
CDR3 DNA: TGCAGTGCTAGCGGGGGAGACACTGAAGCTTTCTTT

clone size: NA
V gene: TRBV7-9
D gene: NA
J gene: TRBJ2-1
CDR3 length: 14
CDR3 protein: CASSLRGRYNEQFF
CDR3 DNA: TGTGCCAGCAGTTTGAGGGGGAGGTACAATGAGCAGTTCTTC

clone size: NA
V gene: TRBV2
D gene: TRBD1
J gene: TRBJ2-5
CDR3 length: 14
CDR3 protein: CASSGGGYEETQYF
CDR3 DNA: TGTGCCAGCAGTGGAGGGGGCTATGAGGAGACCCAGTACTTC

clone size: few
V gene: TRBV12-3/TRBV12-4
D gene: NA
J gene: TRBJ2-3
CDR3 length: 11
CDR3 protein: CASTLTDTQYF
CDR3 DNA: TGTGCCAGCACCCTTACAGATACGCAGTATTTT

clone size: NA
V gene: TRBV7-2
D gene: NA
J gene: TRBJ1-2
CDR3 length: 14
CDR3 protein: CASSLAGTNYGYTF
CDR3 DNA: TGTGCCAGCAGCCTGGCCGGTACGAACTATGGCTACACCTTC

clone size: NA
V gene: TRBV5-1
D gene: TRBD2
J gene: TRBJ2-1
CDR3 length: 15
CDR3 protein: CASSLSGGPYNEQFF
CDR3 DNA: TGCGCCAGCAGCTTGAGCGGGGGGCCCTACAATGAGCAGTTCTTC

clone size: few
V gene: TRBV19
D gene: NA
J gene: TRBJ1-5
CDR3 length: 12
CDR3 protein: CASSMMRRPQHF
CDR3 DNA: TGTGCCAGTAGTATGATGCGTCGGCCCCAGCATTTT

clone size: NA
V gene: TRBV4-1
D gene: NA
J gene: TRBJ1-3
CDR3 length: 15
CDR3 protein: CASSQEPESGNTIYF
CDR3 DNA: TGCGCCAGCAGCCAAGAGCCAGAATCTGGAAACACCATATATTTT

clone size: few
V gene: TRBV20-1
D gene: TRBD2
J gene: TRBJ2-3
CDR3 length: 20
CDR3 protein: CSARLPGLAGGVTSTDTQYF
CDR3 DNA: TGCAGTGCTAGGTTACCGGGACTAGCGGGGGGGGTTACTAGCACAGATACGCAGTATTTT

clone size: NA
V gene: TRBV30
D gene: NA
J gene: TRBJ1-5
CDR3 length: 13
CDR3 protein: CAWSVRVGQPQHF
CDR3 DNA: TGTGCCTGGAGTGTACGGGTAGGGCAGCCCCAGCATTTT

clone size: NA
V gene: TRBV6-1
D gene: NA
J gene: TRBJ1-2
CDR3 length: 12
CDR3 protein: CASTRSNYGYTF
CDR3 DNA: TGTGCCAGCACTCGGAGTAACTATGGCTACACCTTC

clone size: NA
V gene: TRBV12-3/TRBV12-4
D gene: TRBD1
J gene: TRBJ1-5
CDR3 length: 15
CDR3 protein: CASSWDRDSNQPQHF
CDR3 DNA: TGTGCCAGCAGCTGGGACAGAGATAGCAATCAGCCCCAGCATTTT

clone size: NA
V gene: TRBV4-1
D gene: NA
J gene: TRBJ1-5
CDR3 length: 13
CDR3 protein: CASSRDRGQPQHF
CDR3 DNA: TGCGCCAGCAGTCGCGACCGGGGTCAGCCCCAGCATTTT

clone size: NA
V gene: TRBV12-3/TRBV12-4
D gene: TRBD1
J gene: TRBJ1-6
CDR3 length: 15
CDR3 protein: CASSLSGQLNSPLHF
CDR3 DNA: TGTGCCAGCAGTTTGTCGGGACAGCTTAATTCACCCCTCCACTTT

clone size: NA
V gene: TRBV10-3
D gene: TRBD1
J gene: TRBJ2-2
CDR3 length: 16
CDR3 protein: CAISEGTGRDTGELFF
CDR3 DNA: TGTGCCATCAGTGAAGGGACAGGGAGAGACACCGGGGAGCTGTTTTTT

clone size: once
V gene: TRBV6-1
D gene: NA
J gene: TRBJ1-3
CDR3 length: 17
CDR3 protein: CASSELLEGVGGNTIYF
CDR3 DNA: TGTGCCAGCAGTGAACTGTTGGAGGGGGTGGGTGGAAACACCATATATTTT

clone size: few
V gene: TRBV11-3
D gene: NA
J gene: TRBJ1-6
CDR3 length: 16
CDR3 protein: CASSLKPRVYNSPLHF
CDR3 DNA: TGTGCCAGCAGCTTAAAGCCCCGAGTGTATAATTCACCCCTCCACTTT

clone size: NA
V gene: TRBV20-1
D gene: TRBD2
J gene: TRBJ2-5
CDR3 length: 14
CDR3 protein: CSAYTSGGIETQYF
CDR3 DNA: TGCAGCGCATATACTAGCGGGGGGATCGAGACCCAGTACTTC

clone size: few
V gene: TRBV7-8
D gene: NA
J gene: TRBJ1-5
CDR3 length: 16
CDR3 protein: CASSLGGGQGNQPQHF
CDR3 DNA: TGTGCCAGCAGCTTAGGGGGGGGGCAGGGCAATCAGCCCCAGCATTTT

clone size: NA
V gene: TRBV6-5
D gene: NA
J gene: TRBJ2-7
CDR3 length: 16
CDR3 protein: CASSYSYQASPYEQYF
CDR3 DNA: TGTGCCAGCAGTTACTCGTATCAAGCCAGCCCCTACGAGCAGTACTTC

clone size: NA
V gene: TRBV18
D gene: TRBD2
J gene: TRBJ2-3
CDR3 length: 14
CDR3 protein: CASSPLAGTDTQYF
CDR3 DNA: TGTGCCAGCTCACCTTTAGCGGGGACAGATACGCAGTATTTT

clone size: NA
V gene: TRBV2
D gene: TRBD2
J gene: TRBJ2-3
CDR3 length: 13
CDR3 protein: CASSEVRAGGRYF
CDR3 DNA: TGTGCCAGCAGTGAAGTCCGAGCGGGGGGCCGGTATTTT

clone size: NA
V gene: TRBV19
D gene: NA
J gene: TRBJ1-3
CDR3 length: 17
CDR3 protein: CASSIGDRRYSGNTIYF
CDR3 DNA: TGTGCCAGTAGTATCGGAGACAGGCGGTACTCTGGAAACACCATATATTTT

clone size: NA
V gene: TRBV20-1
D gene: NA
J gene: TRBJ1-2
CDR3 length: 12
CDR3 protein: CSAGQTNYGYTF
CDR3 DNA: TGCAGTGCTGGACAGACTAACTATGGCTACACCTTC

clone size: NA
V gene: TRBV19
D gene: NA
J gene: TRBJ1-4
CDR3 length: 14
CDR3 protein: CATQRGAGSEKLFF
CDR3 DNA: TGTGCCACCCAGAGGGGGGCTGGCAGTGAAAAACTGTTTTTT

clone size: few
V gene: TRBV9
D gene: TRBD1
J gene: TRBJ2-3
CDR3 length: 14
CDR3 protein: CASSAGTATDTQYF
CDR3 DNA: TGTGCCAGCAGCGCGGGGACAGCCACAGATACGCAGTATTTT

clone size: few
V gene: TRBV6-1
D gene: NA
J gene: TRBJ1-2
CDR3 length: 13
CDR3 protein: CASSEAGGYGYTF
CDR3 DNA: TGTGCCAGCAGTGAAGCGGGAGGCTATGGCTACACCTTC

clone size: NA
V gene: TRBV11-3
D gene: NA
J gene: TRBJ1-2
CDR3 length: 14
CDR3 protein: CASSLEGRNYGYTF
CDR3 DNA: TGTGCCAGCAGCTTAGAGGGCAGAAATTACGGCTACACCTTC

clone size: few
V gene: TRBV12-3/TRBV12-4
D gene: TRBD1
J gene: TRBJ1-1
CDR3 length: 14
CDR3 protein: CASSLGQGETEAFF
CDR3 DNA: TGTGCCAGCAGTTTGGGACAGGGGGAGACTGAAGCTTTCTTT

clone size: NA
V gene: TRBV7-8
D gene: NA
J gene: TRBJ1-4
CDR3 length: 14
CDR3 protein: CASSLEPGNEKLFF
CDR3 DNA: TGTGCCAGCAGCTTAGAACCAGGGAATGAAAAACTGTTTTTT

clone size: NA
V gene: TRBV27
D gene: TRBD2
J gene: TRBJ2-3
CDR3 length: 15
CDR3 protein: CASKRLAGYTDTQYF
CDR3 DNA: TGTGCCAGCAAGAGACTAGCGGGATACACAGATACGCAGTATTTT

clone size: NA
V gene: TRBV14
D gene: NA
J gene: TRBJ1-5
CDR3 length: 15
CDR3 protein: CASSPKAADNQPQHF
CDR3 DNA: TGTGCCAGCAGCCCGAAGGCAGCCGACAATCAGCCCCAGCATTTT

clone size: few
V gene: TRBV6-1
D gene: NA
J gene: TRBJ1-3
CDR3 length: 15
CDR3 protein: CASSDALGSGNTIYF
CDR3 DNA: TGTGCCAGCAGTGATGCTCTGGGATCTGGAAACACCATATATTTT